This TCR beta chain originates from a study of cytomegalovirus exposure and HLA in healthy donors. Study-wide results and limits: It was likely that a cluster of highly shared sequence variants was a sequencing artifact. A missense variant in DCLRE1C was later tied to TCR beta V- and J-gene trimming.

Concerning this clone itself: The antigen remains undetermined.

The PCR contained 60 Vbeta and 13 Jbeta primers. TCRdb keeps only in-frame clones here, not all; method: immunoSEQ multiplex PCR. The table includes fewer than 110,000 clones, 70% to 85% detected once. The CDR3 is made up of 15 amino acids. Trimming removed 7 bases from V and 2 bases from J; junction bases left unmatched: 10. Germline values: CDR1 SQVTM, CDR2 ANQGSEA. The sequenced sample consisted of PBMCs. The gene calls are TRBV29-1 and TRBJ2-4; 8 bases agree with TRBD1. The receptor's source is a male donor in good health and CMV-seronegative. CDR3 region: CSGYGQGRTKNIQYF. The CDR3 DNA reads TGCAGCGGCTACGGACAGGGCCGGACCAAAAACATTCAGTACTTC.